The TCR beta chain under discussion was sequenced for a study of blood T cell repertoires in COVID-19. Study-wide context: Acute and convalescent COVID-19 specimens originated in the United States, Italy and Spain. Nucleic acid was either cDNA or gDNA, and it came from T cells, B-cell-depleted T cells, or PBMCs.

This CDR3 has 12 amino acids. Germline V gene data show CDR1 as ENHRY and CDR2 as SYGVKD. V lost 6 bases and J lost 9; bases outside the gene matches: 2. As processed by the authors: Reference gene primers were amplified, and this amplification served to estimate nucleated cell counts. The data were produced by immunoSEQ multiplex PCR, yet TCRdb's version contains in-frame clones alone and is incomplete. The V and J calls and the clone size are those of that table, but D and trimming were determined from the DNA. The table shows 100,000 to 150,000 clones, with approximately 81% occurring only once. The sequence was obtained from a middle-aged man with active or convalescent COVID-19. V gene TRBV10-3 combines with J gene TRBJ2-2, with TRBD2 identical over 9 bases. What was sequenced was peripheral blood. The CDR3 loop reads CAISGTSWELFF. In nucleotides, the CDR3 is TGTGCCATCAGCGGGACTAGCTGGGAGCTGTTTTTT.